This T cell receptor (beta chain) was found in a study of molecular identifiers for immune sequencing clone quantification. This clonotype has ten or more counts. TCRdb re-derived calls from the PCR reads in MiXCR, one entry per CDR3 protein. This repertoire shows tens of thousands of distinct CDR3 sequences, around 19% found once; its top ten account for 1.1% to 1.5%. J was trimmed by 5 bases and V by 9 bases; bases with no gene match: 10. Germline V lookup: CDR1 LNHDA, CDR2 SQIVND (reference sequence). The CDR3 is 14 amino acids. The V and J genes are TRBV19 and TRBJ2-7; 10 nucleotides align to TRBD1. The sample was naive CD8+ T cells from blood, with Jurkat cell RNA spiked in. Described subset: FACS-sorted CD8+CD4-CCR7+CD45RA+ naive T cells. This receptor was taken from a human donor in good health. Some libraries in this study had Jurkat cell RNA spiked in. CDR3 nucleotides: TGTGCCAGAGCCGGGACAGGGGACCATGACGAGCAGTACTTC. This sequence encodes CARAGTGDHDEQYF.